The next 15 T cell receptor beta chains were all read from a single sample in a study of CD8 T cells in ankylosing spondylitis. TCRdb reprocessed the 5' RACE reads with MiXCR, giving one entry per CDR3 protein. The sample carries about 36,000 distinct CDR3 sequences, approximately 10% recorded once. The sequencing input was synovial fluid, either unsorted or a sorted T cell fraction (not recorded which). The receptors derive from a male donor with ankylosing spondylitis.

This clonotype was seen only a few times. The chain recombines TRBV2 with TRBJ1-5, with D possibly TRBD1 on 6 matching bases. The CDR3 contains 15 residues. The V gene's germline CDR1 is SNHLY and CDR2 FYNNEI. Trimming pared 5 bases from V and 0 bases from J, leaving 11 bases between. Here the CDR3 DNA reads TGTGCCAGCAGTAGGACAGCTTATAGCAATCAGCCCCAGCATTTT. Translated: CASSRTAYSNQPQHF.

This clonotype was seen only a few times. V is TRBV2 and J is TRBJ2-7; D gene ambiguous. V was shortened by 3 bases and J by 3 bases, with 12 bases between the two germline ends. The CDR3 extends over 14 amino acids. Per the germline V gene, CDR1 is SNHLY and CDR2 is FYNNEI. Here the CDR3 reads CASSDSLQNYEQYF. CDR3 nucleotides: TGTGCCAGCAGTGACTCGCTGCAGAACTACGAGCAGTACTTC.

This clonotype was seen at least ten times. The chain combines TRBV4-2 with TRBJ2-7; 10 positions match TRBD2. Germline CDR1 is LGHNA and CDR2 is YNFKEQ. CDR3 size: 18 residues. Trimming removed 0 bases from V and 3 bases from J; junction bases left unmatched: 11. CDR3 loop: CASSQDIRLAGYGYEQYF. The CDR3 nucleotides read TGTGCCAGCAGCCAAGATATCAGACTAGCGGGTTACGGCTACGAGCAGTACTTC.

The chain employs TRBV7-8 and TRBJ2-3; 9 bases map to TRBD2. V lost 0 bases, J lost 3 bases, and 4 bases stayed unmatched. CDR1 is SGHVS, CDR2 FQNEAQ, per germline. The CDR3 has 16 residues. CDR3 DNA sequence: TGTGCCAGCAGCTTAGCGGCGGGAGGGCAAACAGATACGCAGTATTTT. Its translation is CASSLAAGGQTDTQYF.

This clonotype was observed a few times. The chain employs TRBV18 and TRBJ2-1; 7 bases are a match to TRBD2. The CDR3 spans 15 residues. The ends lost 5 bases at V and 4 bases at J; junction bases unmatched: 8. Germline V gives CDR1 KGHSH, CDR2 LQKENI. The chain's CDR3 is CASSFEASGYNEQFF. For the CDR3, the DNA is TGTGCCAGCTCATTCGAGGCTAGCGGATACAATGAGCAGTTCTTC.

The table lists this clonotype with a few counts. The chain links TRBV12-3 or TRBV12-4 to TRBJ1-3, with D possibly TRBD1 on 5 matching bases. V lost 7 bases and J 0 bases, leaving 25 bases between the germline ends. This CDR3 region has 19 residues. This CDR3 is CASTPEGGAGSPSGNTIYF. CDR3 bases: TGTGCCAGCACCCCGGAGGGAGGGGCAGGTAGCCCCTCTGGAAACACCATATATTTT.

The table lists this clonotype with many counts. CDR3 in DNA: TGTGCCAGCAGTTACGAGAACACTGAAGCTTTCTTT. Encoded protein: CASSYENTEAFF. This rearrangement joins TRBV6-6 to TRBJ1-1; D is undetermined. The V end was cut by 2 bases, the J end by 1 base, with 2 bases between. This CDR3 contains 12 residues. Germline V gene lookup returns CDR1 MNHNY and CDR2 SVGAGI (reference sequence).

This clonotype was picked up a small number of times. The J gene is TRBJ1-3, the V gene TRBV20-1, with D perhaps TRBD1 (5 bases). With 6 bases removed from V and 2 bases from J, the gap between germline ends came to 8 bases. This CDR3 spans 12 amino acids. Germline CDR1 DFQATT, CDR2 SNEGSKA (reference sequence). The CDR3 sequence is CSAQGPGNTIYF. As DNA, the CDR3 is TGCAGTGCCCAGGGCCCTGGAAACACCATATATTTT.

This clonotype has a handful of counts. This chain joins TRBV5-1 and TRBJ1-5; D unclear. The CDR3 spans 14 residues. The germline gives CDR1 SGHRS, CDR2 YFSETQ. Trimming removed 2 bases from V and 6 bases from J, with 12 bases in between. The CDR3 DNA reads as TGCGCCAGCAGCTTTGGGGTTGCCGGTCAGCCCCAGCATTTT. It specifies CASSFGVAGQPQHF.

The J gene is TRBJ2-3, the V gene TRBV3-1; 10 nucleotides align to TRBD1. Looked up from germline, CDR1 is LGHDT and CDR2 is YNNKEL (reference sequence). With 1 base clipped from V and 10 bases from J, the junction kept 5 bases outside the gene matches. The CDR3 covers 14 residues. CDR3 in DNA: TGTGCCAGCAGCCAAGGACAGGGGGCAGGGGCGCAGTATTTT. Encoded protein: CASSQGQGAGAQYF.

This clonotype was counted a few times. The chain combines TRBV6-5 with TRBJ2-1, with D hard to call. Trimming shortened V by 2 bases and J by 4 bases, and 6 bases separated the two germline ends. The CDR3 length is 13 residues. Germline values: CDR1 MNHEY, CDR2 SVGAGI. The DNA for the CDR3 is TGTGCCAGCAGTTACCGCCCGTACAATGAGCAGTTCTTC. It is translated as CASSYRPYNEQFF.

This clonotype was counted between two and nine times. The rearrangement joins TRBV28 to TRBJ1-4; 7 bases fit TRBD1. Germline CDR1 MDHEN, CDR2 SYDVKM. The ends lost 6 bases at V and 4 bases at J; junction bases unmatched: 8. This CDR3 has 15 amino acids. The chain's CDR3 is CASSPGTAVNEKLFF. CDR3 bases: TGTGCCAGCAGCCCTGGGACAGCAGTTAATGAAAAACTGTTTTTT.

There are a few counts of this clonotype. V and J are TRBV28 and TRBJ2-1; 9 bases are shared with TRBD1. Germline assignment: CDR1 MDHEN and CDR2 SYDVKM. The CDR3 has 15 residues. The V gene end was trimmed by 7 bases and the J gene end by 5 bases; junction bases not matched to a gene: 9. The CDR3 bases are TGTGCCAGCACTGGTCCCGGGACAGGGAACAATGAGCAGTTCTTC. It specifies CASTGPGTGNNEQFF.

This clonotype ranks as medium-sized. This rearrangement joins TRBV7-9 to TRBJ2-7; perhaps TRBD1 as D (6 bases). V lost 5 bases and J lost 5, with 13 bases in between. This CDR3 spans 13 amino acids. Germline V gene lookup returns CDR1 SEHNR and CDR2 FQNEAQ (reference sequence). CDR3 amino acids: CASSTTGLDEQYF. CDR3 in DNA: TGTGCCAGCAGCACCACAGGGCTCGACGAGCAGTACTTC.

The chain employs TRBV12-3 or TRBV12-4 and TRBJ2-1; the D gene is possibly TRBD2 (6 bases). CDR3 length: 13 amino acids. The V and J ends lost 2 bases and 12 bases respectively, with 14 bases between them. The CDR3 here is CASSLLTQGGQFF. In DNA form, the CDR3 reads TGTGCCAGCAGTTTATTGACCCAGGGAGGGCAGTTCTTC.